These 24 T cell receptor beta chains were sequenced from one sample in a study of regulatory T cells in long-lasting Graves disease. CDR3 regions were amplified by Arm-PCR using iRepertoire HTBI primers to build TCR beta libraries. TCRdb passed the multiplex PCR reads through MiXCR, listing each CDR3 protein once. The top ten clones hold about 20% of a sample with some 330,000 distinct CDR3 sequences, approximately 12% of them seen once. Time point: newly diagnosed GD, antithyroid drugs for less than 3 months. Preparation of the TCR library used RNA extracted from PBMCs. This same sample was also part of a study on T cells in Graves' hyperthyroidism and ophthalmopathy.

This specimen consisted of peripheral blood mononuclear cells (PBMCs), obtained at new diagnosis, from a patient treated with antithyroid drugs. Every receptor here comes from a woman between 18 and 29 years old with Graves disease.

This clonotype was found many times. The V gene is TRBV20-1, the J gene TRBJ1-1, with TRBD1 identical over 8 bases. CDR1 and CDR2 from the germline V gene are DFQATT and SNEGSKA (reference sequence). The CDR3 is 12 residues long. Trimming took 6 bases from V and 4 from J; bases not matched to a gene: 4. The CDR3 spells CSAPDRGTEAFF. CDR3 nucleotides: TGCAGTGCCCCTGACAGGGGCACTGAAGCTTTCTTT.

Ten or more counts support this clonotype. One end of the junction is discordant with germline, which a read error may explain. CDR3 DNA: TGTGCTAGCAGCTTAGCGCCGGGACAGGGACGGGAGACCCAGTACTTC. Protein sequence: CASSLAPGQGRETQYF. The rearrangement joins TRBV7-7 to TRBJ2-5; 9 nucleotides line up with TRBD1. Germline loops: CDR1 SSHAT, CDR2 FNYEAQ (reference sequence). The CDR3 totals 16 residues. Full variable domain (remainder filled in from reference TRBV7-7 and TRBJ2-5): GAGVSQSPRYKVTKRGQDVTLRCDPISSHATLYWYQQALGQGPEFLTYFNYEAQPDKSGLPSDRFSAERPEGSISTLTIQRTEQRDSAMYRCASSLAPGQGRETQYFGPGTRLLVL.

The V call is TRBV7-8, the J call TRBJ2-2, with 10 bases aligning to TRBD1. This CDR3 contains 17 residues. CDR1 is SGHVS, CDR2 FQNEAQ, per germline. With V trimmed by 4 bases and J by 4 bases, 9 bases remained unmatched. CDR3 sequence: CASSYPRDRGSTGELFF. The CDR3 DNA is TGTGCCAGCAGCTATCCCAGGGACAGGGGAAGCACCGGGGAGCTGTTTTTT.

There are many counts of this clonotype. The chain recombines TRBV28 with TRBJ2-2; TRBD2 agrees at 12 bases. The trim removed 3 bases at V and 3 bases at J, leaving 8 bases unmatched. Looked up from germline, CDR1 is MDHEN and CDR2 is SYDVKM. The CDR3 extends over 18 amino acids. CDR3: CASSFPRTSGKYTGELFF. The CDR3 coding sequence is TGTGCCAGCAGTTTTCCGAGGACTAGCGGGAAGTACACCGGGGAGCTGTTTTTT.

The chain joins TRBV20-1 to TRBJ1-2; 7 nucleotides match TRBD1. Germline values: CDR1 DFQATT, CDR2 SNEGSKA (reference sequence). The CDR3 runs to 13 residues. V gave up 0 bases and J gave up 5 bases; unmatched junction bases: 3. CDR3 nucleotides: TGCAGTGCTAGAGAAGAGGGGGCATATGGCTACACCTTC. Translated: CSAREEGAYGYTF.

This clonotype was seen many times. The chain employs TRBV16 and TRBJ1-1; no reliable D call. Trimming took off 2 bases at V and 0 bases at J, with 10 bases between the two ends. Germline V gene data show CDR1 as KGHSY and CDR2 as FQNENV. This CDR3 has 15 residues. For the CDR3, the DNA is TGTGCCAGCAGCCAAAGTCAACGGATGAACACTGAAGCTTTCTTT. Encoded protein: CASSQSQRMNTEAFF.

This clonotype was seen at least ten times. The CDR3 bases are TGTGCCAGCTCACCAATCCAGGGCCTGGTTTCGCCCCTCCACTTT. Encoded protein: CASSPIQGLVSPLHF. This chain connects TRBV18 to TRBJ1-6; D perhaps matches TRBD1 (5 bases). From germline, CDR1 is KGHSH and CDR2 LQKENI. V lost 2 bases and J lost 13, with 18 bases in between. CDR3 length: 15 residues.

This clonotype was found a few times. This chain joins TRBV29-1 and TRBJ2-7; D might be TRBD2 (6 bases). CDR3 length: 14 residues. Germline assignment: CDR1 SQVTM and CDR2 ANQGSEA. V was cut by 5 bases and J by 4 bases, with 18 bases left in between. Here the CDR3 reads CSVIRDFNVYEQYF. CDR3 nucleotide sequence: TGCAGCGTTATTCGGGACTTCAACGTTTACGAGCAGTACTTC.

The table lists this clonotype with many counts. The J gene is TRBJ2-1, the V gene TRBV4-1, with D tentatively TRBD2 (7 bases). This CDR3 contains 16 residues. With 1 base removed from V and 2 bases from J, the gap between germline ends came to 12 bases. CDR1 is MGHRA, CDR2 YSYEKL, per germline. The CDR3 DNA reads TGCGCCAGCAGCCAAGCGGGGGGCAATCCCTACAATGAGCAGTTCTTC. This sequence encodes CASSQAGGNPYNEQFF.

This clonotype occurred many times. The chain uses TRBV12-3 or TRBV12-4 and TRBJ2-5, with 8 bases identical to TRBD2. The CDR3 runs to 14 residues. With 8 bases clipped from V and 5 bases from J, the junction kept 10 bases outside the gene matches. DNA of the CDR3: TGTGCCAGCGGTCGTGGGGGCGGGGGGGAGACCCAGTACTTC. Amino acids: CASGRGGGGETQYF.

There are many counts of this clonotype. V and J are TRBV12-3 or TRBV12-4 and TRBJ1-6; D ambiguous. The CDR3 totals 15 residues. Trimming pared 6 bases from V and 8 bases from J, leaving 17 bases between. The chain's CDR3 is CASSLVGIGDSPLHF. The CDR3 region has the DNA TGTGCCAGCAGCCTCGTAGGCATTGGGGATTCACCCCTCCACTTT.

This clonotype was picked up many times. The rearrangement links TRBV3-1 to TRBJ1-1; D gene ambiguous. The CDR3 covers 12 residues. V lost 1 base and J 3 bases, leaving 3 bases between the germline ends. Germline CDR1 is LGHDT and CDR2 is YNNKEL (reference sequence). The CDR3: CASSQADTEAFF. Written as DNA, the CDR3 is TGTGCCAGCAGCCAAGCGGACACTGAAGCTTTCTTT.

This clonotype was observed many times. The CDR3 bases are TGTGCCAGCAGCCCACTAGCGGGGGGGACCAATGAGCAGTTCTTC. It specifies CASSPLAGGTNEQFF. V usage is TRBV27 and J usage is TRBJ2-1; 13 nucleotides agree with TRBD2. The CDR3 consists of 15 residues. With V trimmed by 6 bases and J by 6 bases, 5 bases remained unmatched. Germline V gene data show CDR1 as MNHEY and CDR2 as SMNVEV (reference sequence).

This clonotype was found many times. The CDR3 DNA is TGTGCCAGCAGTTTAATTCCGGGGATTTTGGGCACTGAAGCTTTCTTT. Translated, it gives CASSLIPGILGTEAFF. The V call is TRBV27, the J call TRBJ1-1; the D is unclear. Deletions cut 2 bases from V and 4 bases from J, with 17 bases between. The CDR3 has 16 residues. In germline, CDR1 is MNHEY, CDR2 SMNVEV (reference sequence).

This clonotype was seen ten or more times. The rearrangement uses TRBV12-3 or TRBV12-4 and TRBJ1-2; perhaps TRBD1 as D (5 bases). Trimming cost V 4 bases and J 7 bases, with 28 bases left between them. The CDR3 sequence is 18 residues long. The CDR3 DNA reads as TGTGCCAGCAGTTCCCTCCATAATTCTGCGGGGGGTTTGAGTGGCTACACCTTC. Protein: CASSSLHNSAGGLSGYTF.

This clonotype came up a few times. This rearrangement joins TRBV19 to TRBJ1-1; 10 bases line up with TRBD1. With 4 bases clipped from V and 5 bases from J, the junction kept 7 bases outside the gene matches. CDR1 is LNHDA, CDR2 SQIVND, per germline (reference sequence). The CDR3 contains 15 residues. The chain's CDR3 is CASSTATGGRTEAFF. The CDR3 region has the DNA TGTGCCAGTAGTACAGCGACAGGGGGCCGGACTGAAGCTTTCTTT.

The rearrangement uses TRBV7-9 and TRBJ2-1; 7 bases line up with TRBD1. The germline CDR1 and CDR2 sequences are SEHNR and FQNEAQ (reference sequence). This CDR3 has 16 amino acids. V lost 3 bases, J lost 3 bases, and 8 bases stayed unmatched. CDR3 nucleotide sequence: TGTGCCAGCAGCTTCACGACAGGGCTGCTCTACAATGAGCAGTTCTTC. As protein: CASSFTTGLLYNEQFF.

This clonotype occurred many times. V and J are TRBV30 and TRBJ1-5; no clear D gene. V was clipped by 4 bases and J by 7 bases, with 11 bases between them. In germline, CDR1 is GTSNPN, CDR2 SVGIG (reference sequence). This CDR3 has 12 amino acids. Written as DNA, the CDR3 is TGTGCCTGGAATAGGGCATACCAGCCCCAGCATTTT. Translated, it gives CAWNRAYQPQHF.

In this sample, this clonotype turned up many times. The chain couples TRBV2 to TRBJ2-1; 8 bases align to TRBD2. Germline CDR1 and CDR2: SNHLY and FYNNEI. The CDR3 extends over 14 amino acids. Unmatched junction bases numbered 6, after V lost 10 bases and J lost 1 base. The CDR3 reads CATTLAESYNEQFF. CDR3 sequence (DNA): TGTGCCACCACACTAGCGGAATCCTACAATGAGCAGTTCTTC.

In its sample, this clonotype was seen many times. J is TRBJ2-7 and V is TRBV28; D is uncertain. Per germline, CDR1 MDHEN and CDR2 SYDVKM. Trimming took 9 bases from V and 0 from J, leaving 9 bases between them. The CDR3 contains 12 residues. The CDR3 DNA reads as TGTGCCAGTGATCCTGACTCCTACGAGCAGTACTTC. This sequence encodes CASDPDSYEQYF.

This clonotype was detected many times. The chain employs TRBV29-1 and TRBJ1-1; D unresolved. CDR1 SQVTM and CDR2 ANQGSEA come from the germline V gene. V lost 1 base, J lost 8 bases, and 8 bases lay in between. The length of the CDR3 is 11 residues. The CDR3 loop is CSVEGNPEAFF. CDR3 in DNA: TGCAGCGTTGAAGGTAATCCCGAAGCTTTCTTT.

On this clonotype itself: One base away lies a much larger clone, so this may be a sequencing read error. V and J are TRBV28 and TRBJ2-7; D gene uncertain. Trimming took 2 bases from V and 4 from J, leaving 3 bases between them. There are 11 residues in the CDR3. Germline V lookup: CDR1 MDHEN, CDR2 SYDVKM. CDR3 nucleotide sequence: TGTGCCAGCAGTTTACTTTACGAGCAGTACTTC. Translation: CASSLLYEQYF.

This clonotype was seen at least ten times. The chain carries TRBV11-2 and TRBJ1-4, with D possibly TRBD1 on 5 matching bases. CDR1 and CDR2 (germline): SGHAT, FQNNGV. CDR3 length: 18 residues. V was shortened by 3 bases and J by 0 bases, with 17 bases between the two germline ends. The CDR3 is CASSFRDRIRATNEKLFF. The CDR3 DNA reads TGTGCCAGCAGCTTCCGGGACCGGATACGGGCAACTAATGAAAAACTGTTTTTT.

The rearrangement joins TRBV7-2 to TRBJ1-1; perhaps TRBD1 as D (6 bases). The CDR3 contains 12 residues. Germline loops: CDR1 SGHTA, CDR2 FQGNSA. The V and J ends lost 0 bases and 11 bases respectively, with 10 bases between them. CDR3 region: CASSLARTVAFF. The CDR3 region has the DNA TGTGCCAGCAGCTTAGCTAGGACAGTCGCTTTCTTT.